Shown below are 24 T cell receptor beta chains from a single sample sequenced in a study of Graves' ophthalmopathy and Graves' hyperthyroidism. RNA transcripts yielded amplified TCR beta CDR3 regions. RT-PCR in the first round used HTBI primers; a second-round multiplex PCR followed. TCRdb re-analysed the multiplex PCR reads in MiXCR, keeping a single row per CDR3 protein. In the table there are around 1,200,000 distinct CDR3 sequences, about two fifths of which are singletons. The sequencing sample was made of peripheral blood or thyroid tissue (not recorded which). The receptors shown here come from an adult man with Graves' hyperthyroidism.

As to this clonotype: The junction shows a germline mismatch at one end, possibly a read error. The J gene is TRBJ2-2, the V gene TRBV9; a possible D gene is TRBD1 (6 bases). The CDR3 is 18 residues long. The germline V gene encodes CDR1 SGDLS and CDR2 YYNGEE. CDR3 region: CARSVENLDRANTGELFF. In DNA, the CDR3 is TGTGCCCGCAGCGTAGAGAATCTGGACAGAGCGAACACCGGGGAGCTGTTTTTT.

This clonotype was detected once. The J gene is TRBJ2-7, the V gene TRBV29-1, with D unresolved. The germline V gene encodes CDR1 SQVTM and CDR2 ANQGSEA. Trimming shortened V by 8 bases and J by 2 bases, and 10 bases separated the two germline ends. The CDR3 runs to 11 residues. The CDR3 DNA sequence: TGCAGCTTGGCAGGCCCCTACGAGCAGTACTTC. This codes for CSLAGPYEQYF.

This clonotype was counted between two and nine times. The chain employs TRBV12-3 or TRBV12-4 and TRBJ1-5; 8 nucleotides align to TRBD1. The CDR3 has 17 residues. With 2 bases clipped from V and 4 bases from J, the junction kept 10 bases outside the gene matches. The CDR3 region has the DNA TGTGCCAGCAGTTTAATGACAGGGGCATTTGGAAATCAGCCCCAGCATTTT. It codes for CASSLMTGAFGNQPQHF.

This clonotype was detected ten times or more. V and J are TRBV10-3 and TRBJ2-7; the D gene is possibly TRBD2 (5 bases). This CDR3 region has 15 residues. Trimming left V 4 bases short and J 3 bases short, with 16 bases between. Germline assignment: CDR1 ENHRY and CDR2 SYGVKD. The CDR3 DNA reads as TGTGCCATCAGTGTCGGTAGAACTAGTCACTACGAGCAGTACTTC. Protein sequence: CAISVGRTSHYEQYF.

CDR3 sequence (DNA): TGCAGCTTCGTGGGAGAGACCCAGTACTTC. It encodes CSFVGETQYF. This chain connects TRBV29-1 to TRBJ2-5; the D is unclear. CDR3 size: 10 residues. Germline CDR1 is SQVTM and CDR2 is ANQGSEA. Trimming stripped 8 bases from V and 4 bases from J, with 8 bases between.

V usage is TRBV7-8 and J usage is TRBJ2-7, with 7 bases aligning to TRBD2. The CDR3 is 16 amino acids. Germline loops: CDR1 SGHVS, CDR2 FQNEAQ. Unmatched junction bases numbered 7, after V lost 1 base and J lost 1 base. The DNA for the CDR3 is TGTGCCAGCAGCTTAGTAGGCGGGAGTAGTTCCTACGAGCAGTACTTC. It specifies CASSLVGGSSSYEQYF.

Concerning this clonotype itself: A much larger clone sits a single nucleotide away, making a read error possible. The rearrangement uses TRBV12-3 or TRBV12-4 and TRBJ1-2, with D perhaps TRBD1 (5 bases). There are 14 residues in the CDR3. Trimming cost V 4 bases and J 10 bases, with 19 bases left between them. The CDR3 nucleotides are TGTGCCAGCAGTTCGTCCACAAGGGGCTTAGACTACACCTTC. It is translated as CASSSSTRGLDYTF.

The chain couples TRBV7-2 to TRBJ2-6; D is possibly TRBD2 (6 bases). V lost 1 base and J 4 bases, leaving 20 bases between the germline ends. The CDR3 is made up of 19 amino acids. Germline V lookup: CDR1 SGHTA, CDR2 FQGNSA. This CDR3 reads CASSLGGRGGILGANVLTF. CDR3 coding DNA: TGTGCCAGCAGCTTAGGTGGACGGGGAGGAATATTGGGGGCCAACGTCCTGACTTTC.

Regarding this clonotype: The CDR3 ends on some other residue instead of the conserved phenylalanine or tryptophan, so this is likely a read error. The CDR3 DNA reads as TGTGCCATCAGTGAGTCGGGGGGGGCTTCCTACGAGCAGTACTTA. Translation: CAISESGGASYEQYL. The chain uses TRBV10-3 and TRBJ2-7, with TRBD2 as a possible D gene (7 bases). Germline V gene data show CDR1 as ENHRY and CDR2 as SYGVKD. The CDR3 spans 15 residues. V was pared by 0 bases and J by 1 base, with 10 bases between.

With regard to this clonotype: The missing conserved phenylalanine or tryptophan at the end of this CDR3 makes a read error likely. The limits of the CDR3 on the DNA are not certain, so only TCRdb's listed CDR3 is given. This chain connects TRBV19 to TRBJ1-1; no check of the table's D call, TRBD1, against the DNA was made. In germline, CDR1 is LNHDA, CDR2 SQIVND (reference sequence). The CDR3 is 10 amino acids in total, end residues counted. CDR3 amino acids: CASSPAGTGK.

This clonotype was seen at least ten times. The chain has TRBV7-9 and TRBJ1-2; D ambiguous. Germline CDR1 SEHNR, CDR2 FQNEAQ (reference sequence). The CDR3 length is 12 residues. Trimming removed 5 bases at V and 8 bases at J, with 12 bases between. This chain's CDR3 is CASSTERRGYTF. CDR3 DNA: TGTGCCAGCAGCACAGAAAGGAGGGGCTACACCTTC.

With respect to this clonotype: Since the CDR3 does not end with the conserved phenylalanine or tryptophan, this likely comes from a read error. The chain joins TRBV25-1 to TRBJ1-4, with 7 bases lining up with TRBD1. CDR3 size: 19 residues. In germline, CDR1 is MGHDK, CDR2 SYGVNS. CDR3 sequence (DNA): TGCGCCAGCAGCCTCCAGCCCGGGACAGCGGAACCGAAGAGGGAAAAACTGTTTTCT. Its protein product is CASSLQPGTAEPKREKLFS.

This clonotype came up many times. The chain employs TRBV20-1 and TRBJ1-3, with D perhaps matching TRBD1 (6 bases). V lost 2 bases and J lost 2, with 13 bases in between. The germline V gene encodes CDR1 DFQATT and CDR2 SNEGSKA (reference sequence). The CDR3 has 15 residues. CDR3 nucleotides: TGCAGTGCTAGAACCGGGACAAATCCTGGAAACACCATATATTTT. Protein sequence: CSARTGTNPGNTIYF.

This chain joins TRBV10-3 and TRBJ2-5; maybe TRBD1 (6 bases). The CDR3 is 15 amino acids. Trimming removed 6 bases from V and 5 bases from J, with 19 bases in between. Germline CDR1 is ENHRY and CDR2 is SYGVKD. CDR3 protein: CAIRSSVGQMETQYF. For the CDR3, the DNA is TGTGCCATCAGATCCAGTGTGGGACAAATGGAGACCCAGTACTTC.

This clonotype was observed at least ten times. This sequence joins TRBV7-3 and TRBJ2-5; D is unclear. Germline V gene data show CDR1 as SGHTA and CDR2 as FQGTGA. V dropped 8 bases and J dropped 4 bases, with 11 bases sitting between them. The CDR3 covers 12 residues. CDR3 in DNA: TGTGCCAGCTTCGGAGTGGCAGAGACCCAGTACTTC. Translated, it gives CASFGVAETQYF.

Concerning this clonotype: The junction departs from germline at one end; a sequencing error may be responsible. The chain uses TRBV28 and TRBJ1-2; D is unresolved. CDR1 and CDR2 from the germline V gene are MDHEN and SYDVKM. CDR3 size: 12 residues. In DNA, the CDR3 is TGTGCCATCAGTGAACGGACTAGCGGCTACACCTTC. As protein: CAISERTSGYTF.

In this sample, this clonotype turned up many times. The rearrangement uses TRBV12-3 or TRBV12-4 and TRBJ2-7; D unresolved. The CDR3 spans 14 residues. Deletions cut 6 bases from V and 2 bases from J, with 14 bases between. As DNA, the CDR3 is TGTGCCAGCAGCCGAGACGGTCTAACCTACGAGCAGTACTTC. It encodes CASSRDGLTYEQYF.

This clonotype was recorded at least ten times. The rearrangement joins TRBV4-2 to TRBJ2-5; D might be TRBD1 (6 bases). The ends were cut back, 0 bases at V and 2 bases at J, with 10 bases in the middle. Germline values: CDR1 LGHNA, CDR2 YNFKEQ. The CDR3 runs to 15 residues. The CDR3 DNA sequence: TGTGCCAGCAGCCAAGACCCGGACAGTCAAGAGACCCAGTACTTC. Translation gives CASSQDPDSQETQYF.

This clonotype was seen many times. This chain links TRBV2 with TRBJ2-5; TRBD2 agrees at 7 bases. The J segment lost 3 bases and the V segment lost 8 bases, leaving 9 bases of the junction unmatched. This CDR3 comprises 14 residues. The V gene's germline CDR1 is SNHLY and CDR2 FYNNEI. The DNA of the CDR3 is TGTGCCAGCCGGACTAGGTCCAGAAAAGAGACCCAGTACTTC. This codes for CASRTRSRKETQYF.

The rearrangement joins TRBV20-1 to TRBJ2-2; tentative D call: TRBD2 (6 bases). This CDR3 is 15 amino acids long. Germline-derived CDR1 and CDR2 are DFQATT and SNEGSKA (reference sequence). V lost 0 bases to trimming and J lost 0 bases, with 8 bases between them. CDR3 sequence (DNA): TGCAGTGCTAGAGAGGGAGGTCCGAACACCGGGGAGCTGTTTTTT. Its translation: CSAREGGPNTGELFF.

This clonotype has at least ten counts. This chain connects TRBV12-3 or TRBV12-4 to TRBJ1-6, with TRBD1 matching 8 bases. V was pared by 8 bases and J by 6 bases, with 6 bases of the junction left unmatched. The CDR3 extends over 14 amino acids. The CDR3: CASSGQGPNSPLHF. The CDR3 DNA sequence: TGTGCCAGCTCTGGACAGGGACCTAATTCACCCCTCCACTTT.

CDR3 in amino acids: CASSQGAGHVTYEQYF. As DNA, the CDR3 is TGCGCCAGCAGCCAGGGGGCAGGGCACGTAACCTACGAGCAGTACTTC. This chain connects TRBV5-1 to TRBJ2-7, with TRBD1 matching 8 bases. V lost 4 bases and J lost 2; bases outside the gene matches: 11. The CDR3 extends over 16 amino acids. CDR1 is SGHRS, CDR2 YFSETQ, per germline.

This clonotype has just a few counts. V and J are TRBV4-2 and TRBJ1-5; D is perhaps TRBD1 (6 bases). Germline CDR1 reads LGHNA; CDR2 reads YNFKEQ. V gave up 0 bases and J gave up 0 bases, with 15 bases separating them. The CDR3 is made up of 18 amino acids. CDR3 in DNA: TGTGCCAGCAGCCAAGATCGGGGCAGGGGATATAGCAATCAGCCCCAGCATTTT. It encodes CASSQDRGRGYSNQPQHF.

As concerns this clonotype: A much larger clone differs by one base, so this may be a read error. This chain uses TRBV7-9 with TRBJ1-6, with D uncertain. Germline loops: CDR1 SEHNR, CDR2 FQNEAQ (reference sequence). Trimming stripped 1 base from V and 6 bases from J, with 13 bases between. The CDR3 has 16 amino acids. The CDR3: CASSLGMVGCNSPLHF. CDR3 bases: TGTGCCAGCAGCTTAGGAATGGTCGGATGTAATTCACCCCTCCACTTT. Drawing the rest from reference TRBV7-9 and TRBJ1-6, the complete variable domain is DTGVSQNPRHKITKRGQNVTFRCDPISEHNRLYWYRQTLGQGPEFLTYFQNEAQLEKSRLLSDRFSAERPKGSFSTLEIQRTEQGDSAMYLCASSLGMVGCNSPLHFGNGTRLTVT.